This TCR beta chain was recovered during a study of blood T cell repertoires in COVID-19. Profiled with immunoSEQ multiplex PCR; TCRdb holds only in-frame clones, not every one. This repertoire shows some 70,000 clones, around 91% found once; its top ten account for around 0.52%. The sample holds a few counts of this clone. V was cut by 4 bases and J by 8 bases, with 18 bases left in between. Looked up from germline, CDR1 is SGHRS and CDR2 is YFSETQ. This CDR3 region has 15 residues. J is TRBJ1-4 and V is TRBV5-1; D unclear. The receptor's source is a man aged 45 to 65 with COVID-19, enrolled during active disease. Sequenced sample: peripheral blood. The CDR3 nucleotides are TGCGCCAGCAGCCCGGATGGGAGCGGAAGAGAAAAACTGTTTTTT. Protein product: CASSPDGSGREKLFF.